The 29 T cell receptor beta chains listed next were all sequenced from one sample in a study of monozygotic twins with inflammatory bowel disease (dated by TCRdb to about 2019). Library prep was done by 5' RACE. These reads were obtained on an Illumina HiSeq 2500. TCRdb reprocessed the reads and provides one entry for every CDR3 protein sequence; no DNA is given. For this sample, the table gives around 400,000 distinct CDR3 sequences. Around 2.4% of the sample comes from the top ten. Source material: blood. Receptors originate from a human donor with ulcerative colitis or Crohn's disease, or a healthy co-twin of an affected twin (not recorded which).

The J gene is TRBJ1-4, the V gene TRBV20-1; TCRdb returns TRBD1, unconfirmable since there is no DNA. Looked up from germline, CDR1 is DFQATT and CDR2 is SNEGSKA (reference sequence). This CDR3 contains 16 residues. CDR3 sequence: CSARDPKGAFNEKLFF.

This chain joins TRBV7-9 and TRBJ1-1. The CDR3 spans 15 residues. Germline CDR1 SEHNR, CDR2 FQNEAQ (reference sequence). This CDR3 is CASSLEVTANTEAFF.

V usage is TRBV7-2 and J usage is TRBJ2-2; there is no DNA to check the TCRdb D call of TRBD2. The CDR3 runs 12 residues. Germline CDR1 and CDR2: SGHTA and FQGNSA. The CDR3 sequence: CASSSDLGELFF.

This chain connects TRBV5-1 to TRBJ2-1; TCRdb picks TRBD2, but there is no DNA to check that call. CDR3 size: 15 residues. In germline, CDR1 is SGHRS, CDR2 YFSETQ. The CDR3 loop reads CASSLEVAGGPAKFF. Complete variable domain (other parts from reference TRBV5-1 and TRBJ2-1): KAGVTQTPRYLIKTRGQQVTLSCSPISGHRSVSWYQQTPGQGLQFLFEYFSETQRNKGNFPGRFSGRQFSNSRSEMNVSTLELGDSALYLCASSLEVAGGPAKFFGPGTRLTVL.

The chain's CDR3 is CSARMRSGLAGADTQYF. The rearrangement links TRBV20-1 to TRBJ2-3; without DNA, the TCRdb call of TRBD2 cannot be checked. This CDR3 spans 17 amino acids. Germline-derived CDR1 and CDR2 are DFQATT and SNEGSKA (reference sequence).

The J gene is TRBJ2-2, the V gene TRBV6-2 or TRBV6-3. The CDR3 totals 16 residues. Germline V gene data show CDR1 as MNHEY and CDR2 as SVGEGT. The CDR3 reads CASSLRTTIVTGELFF.

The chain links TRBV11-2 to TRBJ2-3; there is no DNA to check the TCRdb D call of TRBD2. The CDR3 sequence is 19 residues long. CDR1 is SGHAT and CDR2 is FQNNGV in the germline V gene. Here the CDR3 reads CASSLRLRGGDKKTDTQYF.

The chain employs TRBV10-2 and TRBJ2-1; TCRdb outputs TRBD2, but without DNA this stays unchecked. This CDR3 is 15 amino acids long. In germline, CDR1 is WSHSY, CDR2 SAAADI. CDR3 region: CASSPLAGLTGEQFF.

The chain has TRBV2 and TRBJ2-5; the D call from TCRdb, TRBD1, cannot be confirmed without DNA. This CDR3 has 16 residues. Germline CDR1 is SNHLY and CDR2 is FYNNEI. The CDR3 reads CASRTFRTGVEETQYF.

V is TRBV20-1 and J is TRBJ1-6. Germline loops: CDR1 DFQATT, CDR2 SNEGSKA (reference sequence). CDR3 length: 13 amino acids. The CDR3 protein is CSATEDASIPLHF.

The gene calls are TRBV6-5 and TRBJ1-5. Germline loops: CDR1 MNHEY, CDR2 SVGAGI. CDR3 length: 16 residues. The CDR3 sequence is CASSYSTPKTNQPQHF.

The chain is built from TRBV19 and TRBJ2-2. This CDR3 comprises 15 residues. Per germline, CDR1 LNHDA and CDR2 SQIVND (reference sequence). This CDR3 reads CASSISRANTGELFF.

The CDR3 sequence is CSARVQSNTEAFF. V is TRBV20-1 and J is TRBJ1-1. Looked up from germline, CDR1 is DFQATT and CDR2 is SNEGSKA (reference sequence). The CDR3 loop spans 13 amino acids.

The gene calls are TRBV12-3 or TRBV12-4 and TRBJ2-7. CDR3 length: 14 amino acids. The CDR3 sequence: CASSFAAGPYEQYF.

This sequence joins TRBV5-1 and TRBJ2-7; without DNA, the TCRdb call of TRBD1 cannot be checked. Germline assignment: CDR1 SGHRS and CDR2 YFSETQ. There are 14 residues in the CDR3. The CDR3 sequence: CASSSRARSYEQYF. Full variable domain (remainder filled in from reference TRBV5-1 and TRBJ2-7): KAGVTQTPRYLIKTRGQQVTLSCSPISGHRSVSWYQQTPGQGLQFLFEYFSETQRNKGNFPGRFSGRQFSNSRSEMNVSTLELGDSALYLCASSSRARSYEQYFGPGTRLTVT.

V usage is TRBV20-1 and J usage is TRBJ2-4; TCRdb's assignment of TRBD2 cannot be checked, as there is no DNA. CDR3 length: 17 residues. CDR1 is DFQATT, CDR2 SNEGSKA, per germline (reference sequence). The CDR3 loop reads CSASRAGVELAKNIQYF.

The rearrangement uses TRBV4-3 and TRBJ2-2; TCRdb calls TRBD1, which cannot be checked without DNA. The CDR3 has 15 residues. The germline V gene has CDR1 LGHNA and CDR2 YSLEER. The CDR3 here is CASSQGTGGGGELFF.

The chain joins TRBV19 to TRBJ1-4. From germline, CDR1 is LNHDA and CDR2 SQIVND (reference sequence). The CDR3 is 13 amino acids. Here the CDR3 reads CASSIFIGEKLFF.

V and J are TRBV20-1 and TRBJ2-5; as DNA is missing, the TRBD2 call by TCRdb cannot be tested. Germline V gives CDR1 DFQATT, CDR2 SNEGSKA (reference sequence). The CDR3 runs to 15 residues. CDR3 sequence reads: CSAREGDLGRETQYF.

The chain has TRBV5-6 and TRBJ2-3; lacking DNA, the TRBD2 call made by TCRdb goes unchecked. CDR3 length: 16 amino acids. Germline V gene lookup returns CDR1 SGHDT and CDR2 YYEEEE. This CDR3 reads CASSWSTRPSGATQYF.

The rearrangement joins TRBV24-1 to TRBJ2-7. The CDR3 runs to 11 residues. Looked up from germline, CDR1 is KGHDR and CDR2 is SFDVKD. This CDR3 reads CATSDLDEQYF.

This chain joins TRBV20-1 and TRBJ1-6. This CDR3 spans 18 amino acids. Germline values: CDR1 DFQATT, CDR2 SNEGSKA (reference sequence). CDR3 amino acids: CSADSGGTHSRPNSPLHF.

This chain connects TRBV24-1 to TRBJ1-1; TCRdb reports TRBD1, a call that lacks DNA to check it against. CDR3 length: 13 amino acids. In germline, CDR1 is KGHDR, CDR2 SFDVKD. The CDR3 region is CATPGGDRRTAFF.

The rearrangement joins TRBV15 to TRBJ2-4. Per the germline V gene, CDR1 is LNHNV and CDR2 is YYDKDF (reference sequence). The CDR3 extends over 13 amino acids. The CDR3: CATSRDAKNIQYF.

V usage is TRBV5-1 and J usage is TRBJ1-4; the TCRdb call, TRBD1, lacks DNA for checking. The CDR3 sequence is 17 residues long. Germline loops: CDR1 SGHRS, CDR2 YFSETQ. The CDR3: CASSLGQGRGTNEKLFF. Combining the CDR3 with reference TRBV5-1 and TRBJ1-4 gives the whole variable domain KAGVTQTPRYLIKTRGQQVTLSCSPISGHRSVSWYQQTPGQGLQFLFEYFSETQRNKGNFPGRFSGRQFSNSRSEMNVSTLELGDSALYLCASSLGQGRGTNEKLFFGSGTQLSVL.

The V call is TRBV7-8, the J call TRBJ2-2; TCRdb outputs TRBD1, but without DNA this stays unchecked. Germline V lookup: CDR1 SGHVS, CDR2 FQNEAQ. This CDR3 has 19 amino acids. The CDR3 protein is CASSLNPGQGPLNTGELFF. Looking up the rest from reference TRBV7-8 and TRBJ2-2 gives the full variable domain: GAGVSQSPRYKVAKRGQDVALRCDPISGHVSLFWYQQALGQGPEFLTYFQNEAQLDKSGLPSDRFFAERPEGSVSTLKIQRTQQEDSAVYLCASSLNPGQGPLNTGELFFGEGSRLTVL.

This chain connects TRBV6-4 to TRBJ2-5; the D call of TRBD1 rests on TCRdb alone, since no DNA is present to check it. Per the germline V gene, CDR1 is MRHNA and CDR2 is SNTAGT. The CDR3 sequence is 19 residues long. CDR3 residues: CASSPLLRDRGLRKETQYF.

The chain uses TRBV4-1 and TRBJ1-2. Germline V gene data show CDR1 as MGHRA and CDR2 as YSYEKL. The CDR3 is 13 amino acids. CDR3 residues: CASSQPVGNGYTF.

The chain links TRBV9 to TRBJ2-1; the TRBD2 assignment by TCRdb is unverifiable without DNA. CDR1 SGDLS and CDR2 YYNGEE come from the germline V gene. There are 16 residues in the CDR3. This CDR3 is CASSVGPSGSSNEQFF.